The clone carrying this TCR beta chain was found a few times. Antigen unknown. The data are from a study of beta chain features in type 1 diabetes. Study information: Across the samples, around 110,000,000 sorted cells were examined in total. Study-level results: For Type 1 diabetes patients, all four CD4+ subsets carried TCRB CDR3s that were moderately but significantly shorter. In the patient group, naive, central memory and Treg TCRB repertoires seemed more alike than in the healthy donor group.

Since all of the isolated RNA was reverse transcribed, expressed TCRB transcripts were what got sequenced. Libraries were prepared by immunoSEQ multiplex PCR; TCRdb keeps only in-frame clonotypes and omits some of them. This sample has roughly 700,000 clones; about an eighth occur once, and the top ten carry approximately 0.022%. The CDR3 runs to 13 residues. V was trimmed by 7 bases and J by 6 bases, leaving 17 bases between them. Germline CDR1 reads SGHTS; CDR2 reads YDEGEE. Each of the CD4+ naive, central memory, regulatory and stem cell-like memory populations was sorted via CD45RO/CCR7/CD25/CD127/CD95/CD27.

The chain recombines TRBV5-8 with TRBJ2-7; D unresolved. The clonotype originates from a man aged 18 to 30 with type 1 diabetes. The sequenced sample was naive CD4+ T cells from blood. CDR3 bases: TGTGCCAGCCCCTTGTACGTGGGCACCGAGCAGTACTTC. It is translated as CASPLYVGTEQYF.